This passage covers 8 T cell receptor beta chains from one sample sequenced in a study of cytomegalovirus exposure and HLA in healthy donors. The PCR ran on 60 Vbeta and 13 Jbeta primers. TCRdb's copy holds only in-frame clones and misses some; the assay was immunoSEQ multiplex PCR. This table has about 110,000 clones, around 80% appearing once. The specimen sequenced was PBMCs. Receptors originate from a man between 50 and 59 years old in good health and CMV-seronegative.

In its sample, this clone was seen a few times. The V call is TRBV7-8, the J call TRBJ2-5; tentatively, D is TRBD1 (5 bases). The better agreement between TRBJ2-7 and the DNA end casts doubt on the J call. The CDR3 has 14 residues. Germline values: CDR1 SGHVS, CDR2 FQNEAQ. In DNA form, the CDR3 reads TGTGCCAGTCGACGAGAAGGGGTCTCCTACGAGCAGTACTTC. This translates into CASRREGVSYEQYF.

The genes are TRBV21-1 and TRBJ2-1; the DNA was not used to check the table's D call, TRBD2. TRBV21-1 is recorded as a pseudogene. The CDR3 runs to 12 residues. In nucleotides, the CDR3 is TGTGCCAGCAGCGCGAGCGGGGGGGCCAAGTTCTTC. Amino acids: CASSASGGAKFF.

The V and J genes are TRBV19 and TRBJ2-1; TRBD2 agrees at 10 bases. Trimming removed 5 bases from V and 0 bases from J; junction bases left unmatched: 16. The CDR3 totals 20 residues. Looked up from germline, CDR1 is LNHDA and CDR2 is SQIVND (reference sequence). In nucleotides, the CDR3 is TGTGCCAGTAGTTCCTCTCGTCTAGTAGCGGGAGGATTCTCCTACAATGAGCAGTTCTTC. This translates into CASSSSRLVAGGFSYNEQFF. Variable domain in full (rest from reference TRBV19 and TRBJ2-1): DGGITQSPKYLFRKEGQNVTLSCEQNLNHDAMYWYRQDPGQGLRLIYYSQIVNDFQKGDIAEGYSVSREKKESFPLTVTSAQKNPTAFYLCASSSSRLVAGGFSYNEQFFGPGTRLTVL.

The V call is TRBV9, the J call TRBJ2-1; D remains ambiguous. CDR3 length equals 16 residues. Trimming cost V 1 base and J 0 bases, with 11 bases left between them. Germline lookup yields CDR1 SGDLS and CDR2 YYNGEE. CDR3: CASSVHDGSSYNEQFF. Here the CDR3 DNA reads TGTGCCAGCAGCGTACATGACGGGTCCTCCTACAATGAGCAGTTCTTC.

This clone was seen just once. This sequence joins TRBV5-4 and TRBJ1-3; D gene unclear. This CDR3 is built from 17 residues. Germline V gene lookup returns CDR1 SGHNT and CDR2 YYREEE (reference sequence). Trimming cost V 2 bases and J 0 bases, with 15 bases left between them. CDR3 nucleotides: TGTGCCAGCAGCTTTGAAGGGAGTCCGTTCTCTGGAAACACCATATATTTT. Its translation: CASSFEGSPFSGNTIYF.

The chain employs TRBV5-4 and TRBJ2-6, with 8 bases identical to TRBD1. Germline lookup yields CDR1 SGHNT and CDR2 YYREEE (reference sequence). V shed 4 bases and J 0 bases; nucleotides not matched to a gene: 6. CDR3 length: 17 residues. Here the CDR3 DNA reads TGTGCCAGCAGCCCGACAGGGGACGGCTCTGGGGCCAACGTCCTGACTTTC. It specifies CASSPTGDGSGANVLTF. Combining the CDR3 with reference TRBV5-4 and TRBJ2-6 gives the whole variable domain ETGVTQSPTHLIKTRGQQVTLRCSSQSGHNTVSWYQQALGQGPQFIFQYYREEENGRGNFPPRFSGLQFPNYSSELNVNALELDDSALYLCASSPTGDGSGANVLTFGAGSRLTVL.

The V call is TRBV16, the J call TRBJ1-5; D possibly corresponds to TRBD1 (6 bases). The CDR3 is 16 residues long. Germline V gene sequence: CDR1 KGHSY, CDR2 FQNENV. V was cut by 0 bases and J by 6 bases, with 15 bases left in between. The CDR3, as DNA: TGTGCCAGCAGCCAATCAGGGACACCCAGAGGTCAGCCCCAGCATTTT. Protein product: CASSQSGTPRGQPQHF. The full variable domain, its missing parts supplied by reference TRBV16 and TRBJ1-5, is GEEVAQTPKHLVRGEGQKAKLYCAPIKGHSYVFWYQQVLKNEFKFLISFQNENVFDETGMPKERFSAKCLPNSPCSLEIQATKLEDSAVYFCASSQSGTPRGQPQHFGDGTRLSIL.

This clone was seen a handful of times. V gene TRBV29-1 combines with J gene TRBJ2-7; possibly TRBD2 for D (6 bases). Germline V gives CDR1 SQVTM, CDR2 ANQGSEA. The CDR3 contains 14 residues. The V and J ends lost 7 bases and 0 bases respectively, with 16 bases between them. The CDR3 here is CSATGLASSYEQYF. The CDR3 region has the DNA TGCAGCGCCACGGGACTCGCTAGCTCCTACGAGCAGTACTTC.